The clone carrying this TCR beta chain was detected only a few times. Its antigen is currently unknown. V trimming: 5 bases; J trimming: 8 bases; junction bases outside the gene matches: 9. Germline lookup yields CDR1 SEHNR and CDR2 FQNEAQ (reference sequence). There are 14 residues in the CDR3. Each CDR3 protein is one row after TCRdb ran MiXCR on the 5' RACE reads. The sample lists fewer than 500,000 distinct CDR3 sequences; more than 20% were seen once. This entry is derived from a study of T-cell memory formation after mild COVID-19. At the level of the study: Largely, TCR clusters stayed within a single donor. Regarding the study as a whole: Clones that shrank (day 15 to 85) were balanced CD4/CD8, whereas later expanders leaned CD4+. Among CD4+ contracting clones, most were CM and EM, and CD8+ ones EMRA.

The rearrangement links TRBV7-9 to TRBJ1-2; 9 bases map to TRBD1. The specimen was PBMCs or a T cell subset sorted from them (not recorded which). The clonotype comes from an adult woman who had mild COVID-19 (a few samples of this study predate the infection). Cell type and time point are not known. CDR3 in DNA: TGTGCCAGCAGCCGACTGGGACAGGGAGGCGGCTACACCTTC. It is translated as CASSRLGQGGGYTF. The full variable domain, in which reference TRBV7-9 and TRBJ1-2 provide the parts outside the CDR3, is DTGVSQNPRHKITKRGQNVTFRCDPISEHNRLYWYRQTLGQGPEFLTYFQNEAQLEKSRLLSDRFSAERPKGSFSTLEIQRTEQGDSAMYLCASSRLGQGGGYTFGSGTRLTVV.